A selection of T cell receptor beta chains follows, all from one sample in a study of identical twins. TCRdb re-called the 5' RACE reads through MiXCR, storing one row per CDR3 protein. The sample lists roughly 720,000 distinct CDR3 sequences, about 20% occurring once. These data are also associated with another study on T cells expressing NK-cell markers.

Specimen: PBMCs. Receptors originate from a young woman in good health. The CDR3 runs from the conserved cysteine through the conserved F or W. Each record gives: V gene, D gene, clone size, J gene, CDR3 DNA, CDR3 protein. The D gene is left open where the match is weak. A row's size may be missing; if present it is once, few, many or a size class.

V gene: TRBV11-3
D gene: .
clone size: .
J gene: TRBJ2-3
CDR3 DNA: TGTGCCAGCAGCTCCTCGGGAAAGACAGATACGCAGTATTTT
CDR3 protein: CASSSSGKTDTQYF

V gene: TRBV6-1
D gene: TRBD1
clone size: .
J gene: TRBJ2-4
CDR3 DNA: TGTGCCAGCAGAGGGACAGGGGGCCGCAATCAGTACTTC
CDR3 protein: CASRGTGGRNQYF

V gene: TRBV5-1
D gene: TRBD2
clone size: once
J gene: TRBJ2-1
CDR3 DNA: TGCGCCAGCAGCCCCTCTAGCGGGGGGGCCGATGAGCAGTTCTTC
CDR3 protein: CASSPSSGGADEQFF

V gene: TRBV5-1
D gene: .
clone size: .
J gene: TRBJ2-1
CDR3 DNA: TGCGCCAGCAGGAACCGCGGAGACTCCTACAATGAGCAGTTCTTC
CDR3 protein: CASRNRGDSYNEQFF

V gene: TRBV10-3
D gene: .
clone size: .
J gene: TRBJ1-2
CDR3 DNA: TGTGCCATCAGTGAGTCGCTGGCTGAGGGCTACACCTTC
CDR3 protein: CAISESLAEGYTF

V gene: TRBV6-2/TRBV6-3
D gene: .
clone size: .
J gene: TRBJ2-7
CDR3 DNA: TGTGCCAGCAGGCCTCCGGGACTGGGGGCCTACGAGCAGTACTTC
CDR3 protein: CASRPPGLGAYEQYF

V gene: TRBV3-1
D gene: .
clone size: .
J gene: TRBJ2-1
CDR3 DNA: TGTGCCAGCAGCCAAGATTGGCTCGCTGAGCAGTTCTTC
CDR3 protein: CASSQDWLAEQFF

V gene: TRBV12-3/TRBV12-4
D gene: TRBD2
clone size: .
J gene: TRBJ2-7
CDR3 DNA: TGTGCCAGCAGTTCTAGCGGGAGGGGAATTCTCTCCTACGAGCAGTACTTC
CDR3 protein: CASSSSGRGILSYEQYF

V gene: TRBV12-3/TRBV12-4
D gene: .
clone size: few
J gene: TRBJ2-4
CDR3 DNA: TGTGCCAGCAGTTTTCGGCGGACCCTAGCCAAAAACATTCAGTACTTC
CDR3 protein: CASSFRRTLAKNIQYF

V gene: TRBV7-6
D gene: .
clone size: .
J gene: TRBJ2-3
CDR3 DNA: TGTGCCAGCAGCCAAGGGGGAGGTCTAATTCAGGATACGCAGTATTTT
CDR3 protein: CASSQGGGLIQDTQYF

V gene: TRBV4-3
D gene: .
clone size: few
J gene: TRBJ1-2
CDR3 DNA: TGCGCCAGCAGCCAAGGCTATGCGGGGTCCGGTATCTATGGCTACACCTTC
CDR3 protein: CASSQGYAGSGIYGYTF

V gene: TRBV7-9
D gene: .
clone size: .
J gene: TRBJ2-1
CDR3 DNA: TGTGCCAGCAGCTTTACTCGGAATGAGCAGTTCTTC
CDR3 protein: CASSFTRNEQFF

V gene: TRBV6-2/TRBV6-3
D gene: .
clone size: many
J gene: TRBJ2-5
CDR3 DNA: TGTGCCAGCAGTTACGTTTCCGTCCAAGAGACCCAGTACTTC
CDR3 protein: CASSYVSVQETQYF

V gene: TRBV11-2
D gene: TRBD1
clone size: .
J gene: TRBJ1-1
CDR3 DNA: TGTGCCAGCAGCAGAGGACAGGGCTTGCCTGAAGCTTTCTTT
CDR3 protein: CASSRGQGLPEAFF

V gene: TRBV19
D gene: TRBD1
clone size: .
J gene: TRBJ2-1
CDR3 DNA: TGTGCCAGTAGTAGGAAGACAGGGGGAGGTTTCAATGAGCAGTTCTTC
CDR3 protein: CASSRKTGGGFNEQFF

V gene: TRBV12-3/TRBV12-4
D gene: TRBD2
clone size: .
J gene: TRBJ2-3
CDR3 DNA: TGTGCCAGCAGTTTGAGTCCTAGCGGGAGTGACACCACAGATACGCAGTATTTT
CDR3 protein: CASSLSPSGSDTTDTQYF

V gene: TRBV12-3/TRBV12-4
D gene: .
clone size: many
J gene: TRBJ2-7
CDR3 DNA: TGTGCCAGCATGGTAGCACCCTACGAGCAGTACTTC
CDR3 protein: CASMVAPYEQYF

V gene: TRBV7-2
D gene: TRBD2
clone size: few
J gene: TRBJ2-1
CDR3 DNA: TGTGCCAGCAGCTTTGGACTAGCGGATGAGCAGTTCTTC
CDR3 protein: CASSFGLADEQFF

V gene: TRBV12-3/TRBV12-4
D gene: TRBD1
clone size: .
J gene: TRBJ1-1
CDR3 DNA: TGTGCCAGCAGAATACTCGGACAGGGTGAAGCTTTCTTT
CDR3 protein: CASRILGQGEAFF

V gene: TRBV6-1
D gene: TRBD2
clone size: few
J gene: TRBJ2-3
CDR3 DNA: TGTGCCAGCACCTTCGGGAGGCCCACAGATACGCAGTATTTT
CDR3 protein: CASTFGRPTDTQYF

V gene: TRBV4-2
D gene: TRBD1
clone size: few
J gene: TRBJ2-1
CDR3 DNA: TGTGCCAGCAGCCAAGACCCAGGGGGCCGCTACAATGAGCAGTTCTTC
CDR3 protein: CASSQDPGGRYNEQFF

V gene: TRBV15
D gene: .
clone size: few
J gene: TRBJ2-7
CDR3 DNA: TGTGCCACCAGCAGAGTTTTGGCGGACTCCTACGAGCAGTACTTC
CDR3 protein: CATSRVLADSYEQYF

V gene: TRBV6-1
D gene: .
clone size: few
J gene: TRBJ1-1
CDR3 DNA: TGTGCCAGCAGCGCTGGGGCAGTGGTTCACACTGAAGCTTTCTTT
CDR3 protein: CASSAGAVVHTEAFF

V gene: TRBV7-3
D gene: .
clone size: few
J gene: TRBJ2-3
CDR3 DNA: TGTGCCAGCAGCTTCTCGGGCGGGGGCGCAGATACGCAGTATTTT
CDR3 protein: CASSFSGGGADTQYF

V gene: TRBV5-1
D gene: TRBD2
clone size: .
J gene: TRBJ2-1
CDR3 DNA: TGCGCCAGCAGCTTCCTAGCGGGAGTACTGGGTGAGCAGTTCTTC
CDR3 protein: CASSFLAGVLGEQFF

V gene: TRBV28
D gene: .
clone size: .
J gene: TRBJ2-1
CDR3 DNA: TGTGCCAGCAGGGGATTTGGCCGTGGACCCAATGAGCAGTTCTTC
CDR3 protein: CASRGFGRGPNEQFF

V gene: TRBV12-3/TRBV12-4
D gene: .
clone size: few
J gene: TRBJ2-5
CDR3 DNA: TGTGCCAGCAGTTTAAGGTTCAGTGCACAAGAGACCCAGTACTTC
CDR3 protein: CASSLRFSAQETQYF

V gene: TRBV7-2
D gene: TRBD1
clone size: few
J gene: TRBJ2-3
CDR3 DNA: TGTGCCAGCAGCGCGGGACAGGGAGGAGCAGATACGCAGTATTTT
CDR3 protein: CASSAGQGGADTQYF

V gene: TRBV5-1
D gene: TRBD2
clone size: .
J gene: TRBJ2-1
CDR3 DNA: TGCGCCACCGCTGGACTAGCGGGAGATGAGCAGTTCTTC
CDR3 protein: CATAGLAGDEQFF

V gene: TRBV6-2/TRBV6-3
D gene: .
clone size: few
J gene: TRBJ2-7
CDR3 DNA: TGTGCCAGCAGCATTAAGGGGACCGAGCAGTACTTC
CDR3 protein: CASSIKGTEQYF

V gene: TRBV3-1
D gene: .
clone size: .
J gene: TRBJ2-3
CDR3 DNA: TGTGCCAGCAGCCCTCGGGGGAGGACCACAGATACGCAGTATTTT
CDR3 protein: CASSPRGRTTDTQYF

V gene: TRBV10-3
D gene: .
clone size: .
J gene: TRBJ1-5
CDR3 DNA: TGTGCCATCGGGGCCCAGGTCGATCAGCCCCAGCATTTT
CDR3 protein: CAIGAQVDQPQHF

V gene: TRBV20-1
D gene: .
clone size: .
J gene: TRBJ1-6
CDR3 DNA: TGCAGTGCAGATAACCCACAGGGTGGTTCACCCCTCCACTTT
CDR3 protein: CSADNPQGGSPLHF